This is a list of T cell receptor beta chains from one sample in a study of T cell responses to AZD1222 COVID-19 vaccine. TCRdb's table, derived via immunoSEQ multiplex PCR, lists solely in-frame clones and lacks some. The table includes around 91,000 clones, over 75% detected once. Sequences were derived from peripheral blood, sampled on day 0 of AZD1222 vaccination. Every receptor here comes from an adult in good health. Both conserved end residues are part of each CDR3. A D gene is named only where the DNA matches it firmly. Clone size appears in some rows only: once, few, many, or a class for an expanded clone.

CDR3aa	CDR3nt	abundance	d_gene	v_gene	j_gene
CATSDTSLRYTF	TGTGCCACCAGTGATACCTCGCTTCGCTACACCTTC	NA	NA	TRBV24-1	TRBJ1-2
CASSLGEQTEAFF	TGCGCCAGCAGCTTGGGAGAGCAAACTGAAGCTTTCTTT	NA	NA	TRBV5-1	TRBJ1-1
CASSTARQGSTEAFF	TGTGCCAGCTCAACGGCAAGACAGGGGAGCACTGAAGCTTTCTTT	NA	TRBD1	TRBV18	TRBJ1-1
CASSRRANGALLSSYNEQFF	TGCGCCAGCAGCCGTCGGGCTAACGGGGCCCTACTGAGCTCCTACAATGAGCAGTTCTTC	NA	NA	TRBV5-1	TRBJ2-1
CASSYSGTATNYGYTF	TGTGCCAGCAGTTACTCGGGGACGGCTACCAACTATGGCTACACCTTC	once	NA	TRBV6-5	TRBJ1-2
CASSSGQAPGQPQHF	TGTGCCAGCAGCTCGGGACAGGCGCCGGGACAGCCCCAGCATTTT	NA	TRBD1	TRBV11-2	TRBJ1-5
CASIFRGRKNTEAFF	TGTGCCAGCATATTCAGGGGGCGGAAGAACACTGAAGCTTTCTTT	NA	TRBD1	TRBV2	TRBJ1-1
CATSRVRVGQGFNQPQHF	TGTGCCACCAGCAGAGTAAGGGTCGGACAGGGGTTTAATCAGCCCCAGCATTTT	NA	TRBD1	TRBV15	TRBJ1-5
CSASSGTGQQPQHF	TGCAGTGCTAGTTCTGGGACAGGGCAACAGCCCCAGCATTTT	NA	TRBD1	TRBV20-1	TRBJ1-5
CASSPEPTRGGNYGYTF	TGTGCCAGCAGCCCCGAACCGACCCGAGGGGGAAACTATGGCTACACCTTC	NA	NA	TRBV7-9	TRBJ1-2
CASSRDTDTQYF	TGCGCCAGCAGCCGAGACACAGATACGCAGTATTTT	NA	NA	TRBV4-3	TRBJ2-3
CASSPEESYGYTF	TGTGCCAGCTCACCAGAGGAGAGCTATGGCTACACCTTC	NA	NA	TRBV18	TRBJ1-2
CAISGGGGQGAGNTQYF	TGTGCCATCAGTGGTGGCGGGGGACAGGGGGCCGGGAATACGCAGTATTTT	NA	TRBD1	TRBV10-3	TRBJ2-3
CASSPRGDDGYTF	TGTGCCAGCTCACCGAGAGGTGATGATGGCTACACCTTC	NA	NA	TRBV18	TRBJ1-2
CASSKIAGGTDTQYF	TGTGCCAGCAGTAAAATAGCGGGGGGAACAGATACGCAGTATTTT	NA	TRBD2	TRBV6-2/TRBV6-3	TRBJ2-3
CASSAQGVDGYTF	TGTGCCAGCAGCGCACAGGGGGTAGATGGCTACACCTTC	NA	TRBD1	TRBV2	TRBJ1-2
CASSPGQDPYEQYF	TGTGCCAGCAGCCCTGGACAGGACCCCTACGAGCAGTACTTC	NA	TRBD1	TRBV9	TRBJ2-7
CASSPLTGGYEKLFF	TGTGCCAGCAGCCCCTTGACAGGGGGATATGAAAAACTGTTTTTT	NA	TRBD1	TRBV7-2	TRBJ1-4
CASSDEDRAPGELFF	TGTGCCAGCAGTGACGAGGACAGGGCTCCCGGGGAGCTGTTTTTT	NA	TRBD1	TRBV6-4	TRBJ2-2
CASSSLTGTQLQPLHF	TGTGCCAGCAGCAGCTTAACCGGGACGCAATTGCAACCCCTCCACTTT	NA	NA	TRBV27	TRBJ1-6
CASSDRPQTVGEKLFF	TGTGCCAGCTCAGATAGGCCTCAAACTGTCGGTGAAAAACTGTTTTTT	NA	NA	TRBV18	TRBJ1-4
CASSPRGEGGEQYF	TGTGCCAGCAGCCCCAGAGGGGAGGGAGGCGAGCAGTACTTC	NA	TRBD2	TRBV6-5	TRBJ2-7
CASSLGGTGELFF	TGTGCCAGCAGTTTGGGCGGGACCGGGGAGCTGTTTTTT	NA	NA	TRBV27	TRBJ2-2
CASSLPYQPQHF	TGTGCCAGCAGTTTGCCGTATCAGCCCCAGCATTTT	NA	NA	TRBV12-3/TRBV12-4	TRBJ1-5
CAIRAGTDNSPLHF	TGTGCCATCAGGGCCGGGACAGATAATTCACCCCTCCACTTT	NA	TRBD1	TRBV10-3	TRBJ1-6
CASSGTVSSGNTIYF	TGTGCCAGCTCAGGGACCGTAAGCTCTGGAAACACCATATATTTT	NA	NA	TRBV18	TRBJ1-3
CASSNCPSSYNSPLHF	TGTGCCAGCAGCAATTGTCCCAGCTCCTATAATTCACCCCTCCACTTT	NA	NA	TRBV21-1	TRBJ1-6
CASSYRTGAGEQFF	TGTGCCAGCAGTTACAGGACAGGGGCAGGGGAGCAGTTCTTC	NA	TRBD1	TRBV6-5	TRBJ2-1
CASSAGTDQPQHF	TGTGCCAGCAGCGCGGGGACGGATCAGCCCCAGCATTTT	NA	NA	TRBV9	TRBJ1-5
CASSYLDRGLGEQYF	TGTGCCAGCAGTTACCTTGACAGGGGGTTAGGGGAGCAGTACTTC	NA	TRBD1	TRBV6-6	TRBJ2-7
CASSLGLLNEQFF	TGTGCCAGCAGCTTAGGACTGCTCAATGAGCAGTTCTTC	NA	NA	TRBV7-2	TRBJ2-1
CATGAVPGNTIYF	TGTGCCACAGGGGCCGTTCCGGGAAACACCATATATTTT	once	NA	TRBV19	TRBJ1-3
CASSSRYTQYF	TGTGCCAGCAGTTCCCGATATACGCAGTATTTT	NA	NA	TRBV12-3/TRBV12-4	TRBJ2-3
CASSQTGTGGFETQYF	TGTGCCAGCAGTCAGACCGGGACAGGGGGCTTTGAGACCCAGTACTTC	NA	TRBD1	TRBV3-1/TRBV3-2	TRBJ2-5
CASSLQGRETQYF	TGTGCCAGCAGTCTTCAGGGTCGGGAGACCCAGTACTTC	few	NA	TRBV6-2/TRBV6-3	TRBJ2-5
CASSPSRGGGGYTF	TGTGCCAGCAGCCCGTCGCGGGGAGGTGGTGGCTACACCTTC	once	NA	TRBV5-4	TRBJ1-2
CATPLGQGDGYTF	TGTGCCACCCCACTTGGACAGGGGGATGGCTACACCTTC	NA	TRBD1	TRBV28	TRBJ1-2
CASSEDGGGRSPLHF	TGTGCCAGCAGTGAAGATGGGGGGGGACGTTCACCCCTCCACTTT	NA	NA	TRBV2	TRBJ1-6
CASSGGGNEQFF	TGTGCCAGTAGTGGGGGGGGCAATGAGCAGTTCTTC	NA	TRBD2	TRBV19	TRBJ2-1
CASSVNGQDYEQYF	TGTGCCAGCAGCGTAAATGGACAGGACTACGAGCAGTACTTC	NA	TRBD1	TRBV9	TRBJ2-7
CASSQDMGGSTEAFF	TGTGCCAGCAGCCAAGATATGGGGGGCAGTACTGAAGCTTTCTTT	once	NA	TRBV14	TRBJ1-1
CASSSSGTSPYEQYF	TGTGCCAGCAGTTCCTCCGGGACATCCCCATACGAGCAGTACTTC	NA	NA	TRBV27	TRBJ2-7
CASSQDSRGFDQNTEAFF	TGCGCCAGCAGCCAAGATTCAAGGGGGTTCGATCAGAACACTGAAGCTTTCTTT	NA	NA	TRBV4-3	TRBJ1-1
CASSWDRGREKLFF	TGTGCCAGCAGCTGGGACAGGGGACGAGAAAAACTGTTTTTT	NA	TRBD1	TRBV7-2	TRBJ1-4
CASRRQENTGELFF	TGTGCCAGCAGACGACAGGAGAACACCGGGGAGCTGTTTTTT	few	NA	TRBV5-4	TRBJ2-2
CASSLRGTGVTGELFF	TGTGCCAGCAGCTTGAGGGGGACAGGGGTCACCGGGGAGCTGTTTTTT	NA	TRBD1	TRBV7-6	TRBJ2-2
CASSYAGNTEAFF	TGTGCCAGCAGTTACGCGGGGAACACTGAAGCTTTCTTT	NA	NA	TRBV6-5	TRBJ1-1
CASRGTVDEQFF	TGTGCCAGCAGGGGGACGGTCGATGAGCAGTTCTTC	NA	NA	TRBV7-2	TRBJ2-1
CASTPGDRGPQHF	TGTGCCAGTACCCCTGGGGACCGGGGGCCCCAGCATTTT	once	NA	TRBV28	TRBJ1-5
CASSLRQGAANYGYTF	TGTGCCAGCAGCTTGCGACAGGGGGCCGCTAACTATGGCTACACCTTC	NA	TRBD1	TRBV5-5	TRBJ1-2
CASSPDRGLVGEQFF	TGTGCCAGCAGTCCCGACAGGGGGCTAGTCGGTGAGCAGTTCTTC	NA	TRBD1	TRBV27	TRBJ2-1
CASSYSSGPAGNTIYF	TGTGCCAGCAGTTATTCGTCAGGGCCTGCTGGAAACACCATATATTTT	NA	NA	TRBV6-5	TRBJ1-3
CASTAGLNSPLHF	TGTGCCAGCACCGCGGGCTTGAATTCACCCCTCCACTTT	NA	NA	TRBV6-5	TRBJ1-6
CASSALQYGYTF	TGTGCCAGCAGCGCACTACAGTATGGCTACACCTTC	NA	NA	TRBV21-1	TRBJ1-2
CASSFRGDIYNSPLHF	TGTGCCAGCAGCTTCCGGGGCGACATATATAATTCACCCCTCCACTTT	NA	NA	TRBV7-8	TRBJ1-6
CASSIVGYNEQFF	TGTGCCAGTAGTATTGTAGGCTACAATGAGCAGTTCTTC	NA	NA	TRBV19	TRBJ2-1
CASSRTSGDNEQFF	TGTGCCAGCAGCCGAACTAGCGGGGACAATGAGCAGTTCTTC	NA	TRBD2	TRBV11-3	TRBJ2-1
CASSLSGSGQAFF	TGTGCCAGCAGTTTATCTGGGTCAGGCCAAGCTTTCTTT	once	NA	TRBV27	TRBJ1-1